This T cell receptor (beta chain) emerged from a study of T cells in localized non-small cell lung cancer. This clone was detected only a few times. Sequencing was performed with immunoSEQ multiplex PCR; in TCRdb, only in-frame clones are kept and a portion is missing. Here the sample spans around 1,800 clones, less than 30% being singletons. The specimen comprised normal lung tissue next to the tumor, sampled before any cancer treatment. This receptor was taken from a female donor of 60 years or more with stage I lung adenocarcinoma.

The CDR3 is CASSEQAGNPYEQYF. In nucleotides, the CDR3 is TGCGCCAGCAGTGAGCAGGCGGGCAACCCCTACGAGCAGTACTTC. The chain combines TRBV10-1 with TRBJ2-7, with D tentatively TRBD2 (5 bases). Germline lookup yields CDR1 WNHNN and CDR2 SYGVQD (reference sequence). The V gene lost 2 bases and the J gene lost 2 bases, with 13 bases spanning the gap. The CDR3 length is 15 residues.